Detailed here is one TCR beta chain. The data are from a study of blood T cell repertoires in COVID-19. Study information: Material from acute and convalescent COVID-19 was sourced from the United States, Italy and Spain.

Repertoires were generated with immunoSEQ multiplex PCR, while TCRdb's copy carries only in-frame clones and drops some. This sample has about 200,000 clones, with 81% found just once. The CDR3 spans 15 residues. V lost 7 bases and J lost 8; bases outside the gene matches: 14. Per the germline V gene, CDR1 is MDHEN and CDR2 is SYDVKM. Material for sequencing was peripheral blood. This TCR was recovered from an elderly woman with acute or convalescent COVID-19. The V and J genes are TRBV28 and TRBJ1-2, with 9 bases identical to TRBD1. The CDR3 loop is CASKAGTGSLGGYTF. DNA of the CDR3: TGTGCCAGCAAGGCCGGGACAGGGAGCCTCGGGGGCTACACCTTC.